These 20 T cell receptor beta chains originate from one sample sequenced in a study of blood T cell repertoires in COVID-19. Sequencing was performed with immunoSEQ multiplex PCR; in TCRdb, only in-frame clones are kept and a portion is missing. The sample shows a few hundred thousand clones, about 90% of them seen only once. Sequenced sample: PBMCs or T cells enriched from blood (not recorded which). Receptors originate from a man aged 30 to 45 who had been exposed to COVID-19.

CDR3 nucleotides: TGTGCCAGCAGCTCACGACAAGATAACACTGAAGCTTTCTTT. Translating it yields CASSSRQDNTEAFF. This sequence joins TRBV7-9 and TRBJ1-1; D unclear. The CDR3 runs 14 residues. The germline V gene encodes CDR1 SEHNR and CDR2 FQNEAQ (reference sequence). V gave up 4 bases and J gave up 2 bases, with 11 bases separating them.

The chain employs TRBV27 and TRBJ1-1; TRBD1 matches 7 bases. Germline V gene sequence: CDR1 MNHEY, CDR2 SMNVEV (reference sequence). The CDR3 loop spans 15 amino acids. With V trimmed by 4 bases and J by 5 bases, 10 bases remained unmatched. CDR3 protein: CASSWGRGRGTEAFF. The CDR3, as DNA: TGTGCCAGCAGTTGGGGAAGGGGGCGAGGAACTGAAGCTTTCTTT.

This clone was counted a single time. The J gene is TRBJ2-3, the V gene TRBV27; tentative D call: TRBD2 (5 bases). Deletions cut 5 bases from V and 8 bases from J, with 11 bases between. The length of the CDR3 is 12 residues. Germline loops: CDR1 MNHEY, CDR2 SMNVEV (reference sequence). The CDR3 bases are TGTGCCAGCAGTCTCAGGACTGGTACGCAGTATTTT. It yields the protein CASSLRTGTQYF.

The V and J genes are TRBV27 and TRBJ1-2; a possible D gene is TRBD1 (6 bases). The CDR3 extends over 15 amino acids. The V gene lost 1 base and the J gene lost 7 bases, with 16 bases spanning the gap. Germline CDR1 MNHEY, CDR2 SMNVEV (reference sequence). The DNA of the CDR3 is TGTGCCAGCAGTTTATATTTCGGGGGGCTTCGTGGCTACACCTTC. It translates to CASSLYFGGLRGYTF.

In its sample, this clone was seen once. The CDR3 sequence: CASSEGPGDRGYEQYF. The CDR3, as DNA: TGTGCCAGCAGTGAAGGGCCGGGGGACAGGGGCTACGAGCAGTACTTC. This chain joins TRBV2 and TRBJ2-7; 10 bases map to TRBD1. Unmatched junction bases numbered 6, after V lost 1 base and J lost 3 bases. Germline CDR1 is SNHLY and CDR2 is FYNNEI. The length of the CDR3 is 16 residues. Full variable domain (remainder filled in from reference TRBV2 and TRBJ2-7): EPEVTQTPSHQVTQMGQEVILRCVPISNHLYFYWYRQILGQKVEFLVSFYNNEISEKSEIFDDQFSVERPDGSNFTLKIRSTKLEDSAMYFCASSEGPGDRGYEQYFGPGTRLTVT.

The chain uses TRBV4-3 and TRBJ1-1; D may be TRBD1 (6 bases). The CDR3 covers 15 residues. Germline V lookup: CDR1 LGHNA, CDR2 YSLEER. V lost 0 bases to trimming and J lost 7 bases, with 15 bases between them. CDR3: CASSQDIGGLSEAFF. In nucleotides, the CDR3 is TGCGCCAGCAGCCAAGATATCGGGGGGCTAAGTGAAGCTTTCTTT.

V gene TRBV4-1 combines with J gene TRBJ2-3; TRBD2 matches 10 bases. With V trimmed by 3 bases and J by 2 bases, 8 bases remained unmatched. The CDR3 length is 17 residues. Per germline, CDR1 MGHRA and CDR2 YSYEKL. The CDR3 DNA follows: TGCGCCAGCAGCCAGCTCATGACTAGCGGGCTCACAGATACGCAGTATTTT. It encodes CASSQLMTSGLTDTQYF.

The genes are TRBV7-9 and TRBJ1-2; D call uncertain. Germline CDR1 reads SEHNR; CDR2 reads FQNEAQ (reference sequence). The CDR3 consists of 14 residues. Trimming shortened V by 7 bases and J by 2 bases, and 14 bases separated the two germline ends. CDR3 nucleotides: TGTGCCAGCAACCGTGTTGAGGTCAACTATGGCTACACCTTC. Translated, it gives CASNRVEVNYGYTF.

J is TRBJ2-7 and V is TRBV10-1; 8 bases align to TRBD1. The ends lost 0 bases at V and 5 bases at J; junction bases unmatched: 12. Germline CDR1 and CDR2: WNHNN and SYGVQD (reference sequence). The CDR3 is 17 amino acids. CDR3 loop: CASSESEADRGLHEQYF. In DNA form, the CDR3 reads TGCGCCAGCAGTGAGTCTGAGGCCGACAGGGGACTTCACGAGCAGTACTTC.

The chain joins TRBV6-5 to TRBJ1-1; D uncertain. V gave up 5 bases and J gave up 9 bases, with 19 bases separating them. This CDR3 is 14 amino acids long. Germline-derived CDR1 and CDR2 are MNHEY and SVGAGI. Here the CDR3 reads CASSPHETPSQAFF. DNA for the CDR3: TGTGCCAGCAGTCCCCATGAAACCCCGAGCCAAGCTTTCTTT.

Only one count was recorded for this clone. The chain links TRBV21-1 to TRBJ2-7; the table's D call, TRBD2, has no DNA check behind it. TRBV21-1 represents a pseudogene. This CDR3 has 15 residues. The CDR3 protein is CASSNVKRSSYEQYF. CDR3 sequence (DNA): TGTGCCAGCAGCAATGTCAAGAGAAGCTCCTACGAGCAGTACTTC.

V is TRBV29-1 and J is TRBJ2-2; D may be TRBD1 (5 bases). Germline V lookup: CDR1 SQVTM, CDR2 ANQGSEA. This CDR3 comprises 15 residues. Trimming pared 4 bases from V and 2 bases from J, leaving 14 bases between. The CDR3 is CSVVEQTANTGELFF. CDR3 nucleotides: TGCAGCGTTGTGGAGCAGACAGCCAACACCGGGGAGCTGTTTTTT.

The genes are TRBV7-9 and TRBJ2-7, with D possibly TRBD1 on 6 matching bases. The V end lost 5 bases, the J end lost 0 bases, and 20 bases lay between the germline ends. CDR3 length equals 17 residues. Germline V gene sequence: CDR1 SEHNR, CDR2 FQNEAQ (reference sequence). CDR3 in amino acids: CASSPWQGTGISYEQYF. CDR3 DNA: TGTGCCAGCAGCCCTTGGCAGGGGACCGGGATCTCCTACGAGCAGTACTTC.

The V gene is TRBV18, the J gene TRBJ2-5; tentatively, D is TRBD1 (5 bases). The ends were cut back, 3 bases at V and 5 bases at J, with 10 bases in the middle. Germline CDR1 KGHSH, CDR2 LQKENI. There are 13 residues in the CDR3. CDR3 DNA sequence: TGTGCCAGCTCACCCGCGGCAGGGGAGACCCAGTACTTC. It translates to CASSPAAGETQYF.

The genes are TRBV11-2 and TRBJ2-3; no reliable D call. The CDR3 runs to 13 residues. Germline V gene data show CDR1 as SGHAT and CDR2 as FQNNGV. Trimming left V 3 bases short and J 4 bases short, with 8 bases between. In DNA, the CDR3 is TGTGCCAGCAGCTTTGTCGTGTCAGATACGCAGTATTTT. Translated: CASSFVVSDTQYF.

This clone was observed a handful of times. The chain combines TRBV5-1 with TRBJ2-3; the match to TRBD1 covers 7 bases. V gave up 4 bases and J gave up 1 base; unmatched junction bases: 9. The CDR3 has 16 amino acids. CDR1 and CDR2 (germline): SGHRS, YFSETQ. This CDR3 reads CASSPIGTGGTDTQYF. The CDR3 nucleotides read TGCGCCAGCAGCCCCATAGGAACAGGGGGCACAGATACGCAGTATTTT.

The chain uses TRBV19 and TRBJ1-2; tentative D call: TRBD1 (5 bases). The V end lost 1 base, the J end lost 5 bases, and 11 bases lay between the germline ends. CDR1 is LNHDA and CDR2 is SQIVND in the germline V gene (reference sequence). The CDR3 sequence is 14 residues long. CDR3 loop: CASSIVDSIYGYTF. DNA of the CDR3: TGTGCCAGTAGTATAGTCGACAGTATTTATGGCTACACCTTC.

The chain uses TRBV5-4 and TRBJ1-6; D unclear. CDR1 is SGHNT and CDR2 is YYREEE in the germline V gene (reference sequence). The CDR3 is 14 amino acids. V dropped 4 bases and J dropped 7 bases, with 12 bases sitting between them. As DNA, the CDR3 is TGTGCCAGCAGCCCGCGGGGTCAGAATTCACCCCTCCACTTT. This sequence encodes CASSPRGQNSPLHF.

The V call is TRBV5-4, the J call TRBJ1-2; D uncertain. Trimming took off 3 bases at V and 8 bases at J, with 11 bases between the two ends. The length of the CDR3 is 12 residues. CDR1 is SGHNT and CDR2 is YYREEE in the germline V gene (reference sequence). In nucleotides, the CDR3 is TGTGCCAGCAGCTCCACGGTAGCCGGCTACACCTTC. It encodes CASSSTVAGYTF.

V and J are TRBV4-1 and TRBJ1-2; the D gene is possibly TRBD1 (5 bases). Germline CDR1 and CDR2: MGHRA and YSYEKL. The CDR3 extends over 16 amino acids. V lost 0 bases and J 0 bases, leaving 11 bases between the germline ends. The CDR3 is CASSQDILTANYGYTF. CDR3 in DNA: TGCGCCAGCAGCCAAGATATATTGACAGCTAACTATGGCTACACCTTC.